One sample yielded the 21 T cell receptor beta chains listed below, sequenced in a study of beta chain features in type 1 diabetes. Study-wide points: All four CD4+ subsets from Type 1 diabetes patients carried moderately but significantly shorter TCRB CDR3s.

No antigen is known for these receptors. Sequenced material consisted of expressed TCRB transcripts (all of the isolated RNA was reverse transcribed). Using immunoSEQ multiplex PCR, the repertoire was profiled, and TCRdb retains in-frame clones only, with some absent. Of some 350,000 clones listed, 8.5% to 10% were seen once; the top ten hold about 0.64%. The sequenced material came from central memory CD4+ T cells from blood. The receptors were gathered from a man aged 25 to 40 with type 1 diabetes.

This clone showed up just a few times. The chain employs TRBV5-1 and TRBJ1-1, with D possibly being TRBD1 (6 bases). Germline lookup yields CDR1 SGHRS and CDR2 YFSETQ. The CDR3 spans 14 residues. V was pared by 4 bases and J by 5 bases, with 15 bases between. The CDR3 loop reads CASSNTGLGTEAFF. The DNA of the CDR3 is TGCGCCAGCAGCAACACAGGGCTAGGTACTGAAGCTTTCTTT.

This clone occurred a few times. This chain connects TRBV7-2 to TRBJ2-5; D perhaps matches TRBD2 (7 bases). This CDR3 comprises 15 residues. Germline V gives CDR1 SGHTA, CDR2 FQGNSA. V shed 4 bases and J shed 2 bases, with 14 bases lying between them. The CDR3 loop reads CASSYLRGGQETQYF. The CDR3 DNA reads TGTGCCAGCAGCTACTTAAGGGGGGGGCAAGAGACCCAGTACTTC.

The chain employs TRBV28 and TRBJ1-5, with unresolved D. V was cut by 3 bases and J by 8 bases, with 11 bases left in between. The CDR3 runs to 13 residues. Germline lookup yields CDR1 MDHEN and CDR2 SYDVKM. This CDR3 reads CASSFGSHKPQHF. The CDR3 region has the DNA TGTGCCAGCAGTTTTGGGTCACACAAGCCCCAGCATTTT. The full variable domain, rest sourced from reference TRBV28 and TRBJ1-5, is DVKVTQSSRYLVKRTGEKVFLECVQDMDHENMFWYRQDPGLGLRLIYFSYDVKMKEKGDIPEGYSVSREKKERFSLILESASTNQTSMYLCASSFGSHKPQHFGDGTRLSIL.

V usage is TRBV7-9 and J usage is TRBJ2-2; 9 bases line up with TRBD2. The ends lost 4 bases at V and 1 base at J; junction bases unmatched: 7. The CDR3 loop spans 17 amino acids. The germline V gene encodes CDR1 SEHNR and CDR2 FQNEAQ (reference sequence). CDR3: CASSSRLAVRNTGELFF. CDR3 in DNA: TGTGCCAGCAGCTCCCGACTAGCGGTGCGGAACACCGGGGAGCTGTTTTTT.

This clone was counted between two and nine times. The chain is built from TRBV7-3 and TRBJ2-1; D uncertain. With 4 bases removed from V and 0 bases from J, the gap between germline ends came to 13 bases. This CDR3 is built from 16 residues. Looked up from germline, CDR1 is SGHTA and CDR2 is FQGTGA. The CDR3 nucleotides read TGTGCCAGCAGCTCAACGGGCAGTTACTCCTACAATGAGCAGTTCTTC. Its protein is CASSSTGSYSYNEQFF.

V and J are TRBV5-1 and TRBJ2-7; tentative D call: TRBD2 (6 bases). This CDR3 comprises 16 residues. Germline CDR1 and CDR2: SGHRS and YFSETQ. With 2 bases removed from V and 5 bases from J, the gap between germline ends came to 20 bases. This CDR3 is CASSLRPGLSRDEQYF. CDR3 DNA: TGCGCCAGCAGCTTAAGACCGGGACTTTCACGCGACGAGCAGTACTTC.

This clone was observed many times. The rearrangement uses TRBV6-5 and TRBJ2-1, with TRBD2 as a possible D gene (6 bases). The V gene's germline CDR1 is MNHEY and CDR2 SVGAGI. Trimming cost V 2 bases and J 6 bases, with 8 bases left between them. CDR3 length equals 13 residues. CDR3 residues: CASSYVEGNEQFF. Here the CDR3 DNA reads TGTGCCAGCAGTTACGTGGAGGGCAATGAGCAGTTCTTC.

This clone was counted many times. V and J are TRBV7-9 and TRBJ1-1; maybe TRBD1 (6 bases). The CDR3 extends over 12 amino acids. V was shortened by 10 bases and J by 1 base, with 10 bases between the two germline ends. Germline CDR1 is SEHNR and CDR2 is FQNEAQ (reference sequence). The CDR3 region is CATGQRNTEAFF. In DNA, the CDR3 is TGTGCCACCGGACAGAGGAACACTGAAGCTTTCTTT.

The chain couples TRBV7-6 to TRBJ1-5, with 7 bases that match TRBD1. The CDR3 consists of 18 residues. V lost 5 bases to trimming and J lost 1 base; unmatched junction nucleotides: 14. Germline V gene sequence: CDR1 SGHVS, CDR2 FNYEAQ. CDR3 sequence (DNA): TGTGCCAGCAGCCCTCGCCCAGGGGGATTAGGAAGCAATCAGCCCCAGCATTTT. This codes for CASSPRPGGLGSNQPQHF.

The gene calls are TRBV28 and TRBJ1-2; TRBD1 is a possible D gene (6 bases). CDR3 size: 13 residues. V was pared by 3 bases and J by 7 bases, with 12 bases between. Germline CDR1 reads MDHEN; CDR2 reads SYDVKM. The CDR3 nucleotides read TGTGCCAGCAGTTTCTGGGGGGCGAGTGGCTACACCTTC. This codes for CASSFWGASGYTF.

This clone was seen a few times. This chain links TRBV27 with TRBJ2-1; no firm D call. Looked up from germline, CDR1 is MNHEY and CDR2 is SMNVEV (reference sequence). This CDR3 is built from 13 residues. V lost 6 bases and J 2 bases, leaving 8 bases between the germline ends. The CDR3 bases are TGTGCCAGCAGCCCTACTACCTACAATGAGCAGTTCTTC. It translates to CASSPTTYNEQFF.

The rearrangement uses TRBV7-2 and TRBJ1-1; 7 nucleotides agree with TRBD1. Trimming at V came to 1 base and at J to 11 bases, leaving 4 bases not matched to a gene. This CDR3 contains 12 residues. The germline gives CDR1 SGHTA, CDR2 FQGNSA. This CDR3 is CASSLDRGWAFF. The CDR3 nucleotides are TGTGCCAGCAGCTTAGACAGGGGATGGGCTTTCTTT.

This clone was seen only a few times. Distinct nucleotide sequences in the sample also encode this CDR3. The V gene is TRBV5-1, the J gene TRBJ1-5; the match to TRBD1 covers 8 bases. CDR1 is SGHRS and CDR2 is YFSETQ in the germline V gene. V trimming: 4 bases; J trimming: 1 base; junction bases outside the gene matches: 4. This CDR3 has 15 amino acids. Here the CDR3 reads CASSTTGGSNQPQHF. As DNA, the CDR3 is TGCGCCAGCAGCACCACAGGGGGGAGCAATCAGCCCCAGCATTTT.

This clone occurred a few times. The V gene is TRBV9, the J gene TRBJ1-3; 9 bases are a match to TRBD1. The CDR3 sequence is 17 residues long. Germline loops: CDR1 SGDLS, CDR2 YYNGEE. V lost 3 bases, J lost 0 bases, and 7 bases stayed unmatched. The CDR3 DNA follows: TGTGCCAGCAGCGAGAGGGGACAGGGAAGCTCTGGAAACACCATATATTTT. Its translation: CASSERGQGSSGNTIYF.

This clone was counted only a few times. The chain carries TRBV18 and TRBJ1-5, with TRBD1 identical over 8 bases. The V and J ends lost 1 base and 5 bases, in that order; junction bases with no gene match: 7. CDR1 and CDR2 (germline): KGHSH, LQKENI. The CDR3 length is 16 residues. CDR3: CASSPRGTGGDQPQHF. As DNA, the CDR3 is TGTGCCAGCTCACCACGCGGGACAGGTGGGGATCAGCCCCAGCATTTT.

This clone occurred a few times. The chain carries TRBV7-8 and TRBJ1-6; TRBD1 is a possible D gene (5 bases). Germline CDR1 SGHVS, CDR2 FQNEAQ. Trimming cost V 6 bases and J 10 bases, with 19 bases left between them. CDR3 length equals 15 residues. This CDR3 is CASRPAGGLGSPLHF. The CDR3 nucleotides read TGTGCCAGCAGGCCTGCGGGGGGGTTAGGATCACCCCTCCACTTT.

This clone has more than one count but fewer than ten. V usage is TRBV5-5 and J usage is TRBJ1-5; 7 bases are a match to TRBD1. Per the germline V gene, CDR1 is SGHKS and CDR2 is YYEKEE (reference sequence). Germline trimming cut 1 base from V and 3 bases from J; bases unmatched to any gene: 4. The CDR3 is made up of 15 amino acids. The CDR3 reads CASSLWTGANQPQHF. The CDR3, as DNA: TGTGCCAGCAGCTTGTGGACAGGCGCCAATCAGCCCCAGCATTTT.

This clone was seen many times. The rearrangement links TRBV5-6 to TRBJ1-1; D gene uncertain. Per the germline V gene, CDR1 is SGHDT and CDR2 is YYEEEE. V lost 0 bases and J lost 7, with 13 bases in between. The length of the CDR3 is 14 residues. CDR3 in DNA: TGTGCCAGCAGCTTGGTTCCCAATTCCGGTGAAGCTTTCTTT. The encoded protein is CASSLVPNSGEAFF.

This clone was counted between two and nine times. This chain connects TRBV7-8 to TRBJ2-7, with no clear D. V was cut by 0 bases and J by 1 base, with 10 bases left in between. Germline V gene sequence: CDR1 SGHVS, CDR2 FQNEAQ. This CDR3 has 15 residues. The CDR3 DNA follows: TGTGCCAGCAGCTTAGCCCGTGCAGGTTCCTACGAGCAGTACTTC. Amino acid sequence: CASSLARAGSYEQYF.

In this sample, this clone turned up a few times. The chain uses TRBV5-4 and TRBJ2-2; D uncertain. Trimming pared 0 bases from V and 6 bases from J, leaving 6 bases between. The CDR3 contains 13 residues. Germline CDR1 reads SGHNT; CDR2 reads YYREEE (reference sequence). The CDR3 coding sequence is TGTGCCAGCAGCTTGGGAGAAGCCGGGGAGCTGTTTTTT. As protein: CASSLGEAGELFF.

The rearrangement joins TRBV28 to TRBJ1-2; tentatively, D is TRBD1 (5 bases). Trimming shortened V by 4 bases and J by 0 bases, and 12 bases separated the two germline ends. Germline CDR1 reads MDHEN; CDR2 reads SYDVKM. CDR3 length: 15 amino acids. Here the CDR3 reads CASSSDSLANYGYTF. The CDR3 DNA is TGTGCCAGCAGTTCAGACAGTTTAGCTAACTATGGCTACACCTTC.